This T cell receptor (beta chain) was obtained from a study of T cell responses to AZD1222 COVID-19 vaccine. CDR3 length equals 15 residues. The ends were cut back, 5 bases at V and 6 bases at J, with 16 bases in the middle. The germline CDR1 and CDR2 sequences are LNHDA and SQIVND (reference sequence). As for this clone: The target antigen is unknown.

Sequencing was performed with immunoSEQ multiplex PCR; in TCRdb, only in-frame clones are kept and a portion is missing. The table records about 73,000 clones, around 88% of them present only once. Study-level findings and limits: Donors skewed white British and female; clonal diversity was possibly underestimated.

The rearrangement joins TRBV19 to TRBJ2-2, with no clear D. The TCR sequence derives from an adult in good health. Material: peripheral blood, obtained on day 0 of AZD1222 vaccination. CDR3 protein: CASSEIGYRAGELFF. In DNA form, the CDR3 reads TGTGCCAGTAGTGAAATCGGGTATCGCGCCGGGGAGCTGTTTTTT.